A single sample gave rise to the 3 T cell receptor beta chains below, sequenced in a study of shared clonotypes between healthy human individuals. Only in-frame clones appear in the TCRdb table, and some are missing; sequencing was by immunoSEQ multiplex PCR. The sample consists of around 1 million clones, approximately 80% of them appearing once. The sample was memory CD4+ T cells sorted from blood. The subset: CD45RA-negative fraction. These receptors were taken from a man aged 18 to 30 in good health.

This clone has more than one count but fewer than ten. Other nucleotide sequences from this sample produce the same CDR3. The chain joins TRBV18 to TRBJ2-7; no definite D call. The CDR3 spans 11 residues. V was cut by 5 bases and J by 1 base, with 3 bases left in between. Germline CDR1 KGHSH, CDR2 LQKENI. The CDR3 DNA is TGTGCCAGCTCATTTTCCTACGAGCAGTACTTC. Protein: CASSFSYEQYF.

V usage is TRBV9 and J usage is TRBJ2-3, with 10 bases matching TRBD2. CDR1 and CDR2 (germline): SGDLS, YYNGEE. The V segment lost 4 bases and the J segment 2 bases; nucleotides outside the gene matches: 7. There are 16 residues in the CDR3. The CDR3 DNA follows: TGTGCCAGCAGCACGAGCGGGAGGGCCAACACAGATACGCAGTATTTT. It yields the protein CASSTSGRANTDTQYF.

Only one count was recorded for this clone. This sequence joins TRBV7-9 and TRBJ1-1; 7 bases are shared with TRBD1. From germline, CDR1 is SEHNR and CDR2 FQNEAQ (reference sequence). This CDR3 is built from 14 residues. V was pared by 2 bases and J by 1 base, with 1 base of the junction left unmatched. Here the CDR3 reads CASSLQGGNTEAFF. CDR3 DNA: TGTGCCAGCAGCTTACAGGGGGGGAACACTGAAGCTTTCTTT. The variable domain in full, with the rest retrieved from reference TRBV7-9 and TRBJ1-1, is DTGVSQNPRHKITKRGQNVTFRCDPISEHNRLYWYRQTLGQGPEFLTYFQNEAQLEKSRLLSDRFSAERPKGSFSTLEIQRTEQGDSAMYLCASSLQGGNTEAFFGQGTRLTVV.